Sequencing of this T cell receptor beta chain was carried out in a study of CD8+ T cells in alopecia areata. Findings and caveats of the study: With tofacitinib ongoing, many expanded lesional clones persisted in both scalp and blood. Lesional scalp exceeded normal scalp in clonality, especially in alopecia totalis/universalis. In scalp samples, resident alphabeta T cells of normal skin are also sequenced. Scalp clonality dropped significantly under tofacitinib, as did expanded CD8+ top-100 clones.

Indicated treatment: oral pan-JAK inhibitor, 5-10 mg twice daily. cDNA reverse transcribed from extracted RNA served as the sequencing template. Assay used: immunoSEQ multiplex PCR; TCRdb lists only in-frame clones, some missing. The sample lists about 190,000 clones, roughly 60% occurring once. The sample holds a few counts of this clone. The antigen is unknown. The receptor comes from a human donor with alopecia areata. The sample was CD4+ T cells sorted from blood, taken at week 24, from a patient treated with tofacitinib.

The CDR3 is CSVVGVTGELFF. CDR3 sequence (DNA): TGCAGCGTCGTAGGGGTCACCGGGGAGCTGTTTTTT. This sequence joins TRBV29-1 and TRBJ2-2, with D tentatively TRBD1 (5 bases). The CDR3 loop spans 12 amino acids. The V gene's germline CDR1 is SQVTM and CDR2 ANQGSEA. V lost 6 bases and J 4 bases, leaving 9 bases between the germline ends.